One and the same sample provided the 3 T cell receptor beta chains below, sequenced in a study of T cells in narcolepsy. Assay: immunoSEQ multiplex PCR; the TCRdb copy retains only in-frame clones and omits some. The repertoire holds under 40,000 clones, roughly 83% seen once, with under 1.2% in the top ten. The sample consisted of CD45RA- memory CD4+ T cells from PBMCs. All receptors come from a human donor with narcolepsy.

The gene calls are TRBV7-8 and TRBJ2-7; no definite D call. V dropped 1 base and J dropped 3 bases, with 13 bases sitting between them. The CDR3 spans 15 residues. CDR1 and CDR2 (germline): SGHVS, FQNEAQ. In DNA, the CDR3 is TGTGCCAGCAGCTTAGTGGGGTTAACCGGCTACGAGCAGTACTTC. Translation gives CASSLVGLTGYEQYF.

The chain is built from TRBV9 and TRBJ2-1, with no clear D. Germline values: CDR1 SGDLS, CDR2 YYNGEE. V shed 2 bases and J shed 6 bases, with 3 bases lying between them. The CDR3 contains 11 residues. The CDR3 region has the DNA TGTGCCAGCAGCGTGAGCAATGAGCAGTTCTTC. Amino acid sequence: CASSVSNEQFF.

This clone has more than one count but fewer than ten. The rearrangement joins TRBV7-2 to TRBJ1-1; D not certain. The germline gives CDR1 SGHTA, CDR2 FQGNSA. The length of the CDR3 is 12 residues. V was trimmed by 1 base and J by 11 bases, leaving 11 bases between them. CDR3 protein: CASSLGPSSAFF. CDR3 DNA: TGTGCCAGCAGCTTAGGACCCAGTTCGGCTTTCTTT. Variable domain in full (rest from reference TRBV7-2 and TRBJ1-1): GAGVSQSPSNKVTEKGKDVELRCDPISGHTALYWYRQSLGQGLEFLIYFQGNSAPDKSGLPSDRFSAERTGGSVSTLTIQRTQQEDSAVYLCASSLGPSSAFFGQGTRLTVV.